One and the same sample provided the 15 T cell receptor beta chains below, sequenced in a study of T cells in Graves' hyperthyroidism and ophthalmopathy (dated 2019 in TCRdb). The library was obtained by multiplex PCR. Sequencing used an Illumina HiSeq 2000. The TCR beta CDR3 regions were amplified from RNA transcripts. A first-round RT-PCR of the TCR CDR3 used the HTBI primer set with the Qiagen OneStep RT-PCR kit. TCRdb itself trimmed the public reads at Q25 with fastp, ran MiXCR and retained productive beta chains. Under each unique CDR3 protein, matching rows form one entry showing the most common genes and DNA. The sample data list over 150,000 distinct CDR3 sequences, and 17% of these were observed just once. The ten largest make up 53% of the sample. Sequencing was carried out using blood. Source of these receptors: a woman aged 45-59 years with Graves' hyperthyroidism.

This clonotype was seen a few times. J is TRBJ2-7 and V is TRBV9; TRBD2 agrees at 8 bases. The CDR3 contains 17 residues. Germline lookup yields CDR1 SGDLS and CDR2 YYNGEE. J gave up 6 bases and V 4 bases, and 18 bases lay outside the gene matches. The CDR3: CASSPGGGLVGTAEQYF. The DNA for the CDR3 is TGTGCCAGCAGCCCCGGAGGGGGACTAGTCGGGACTGCCGAGCAGTACTTC.

The sample holds many counts of this clonotype. The chain combines TRBV6-1 with TRBJ2-1, with TRBD2 identical over 7 bases. This CDR3 is 15 amino acids long. From germline, CDR1 is MNHNS and CDR2 SASEGT. The V segment lost 5 bases and the J segment 10 bases; nucleotides outside the gene matches: 14. Written as DNA, the CDR3 is TGTGCCAGCAGTTCAACACTAGCGTGGGGCGGGGAGCAGTTCTTC. It is translated as CASSSTLAWGGEQFF.

Here the CDR3 DNA reads TGTGCCAGCAGCCAAAGCCGGGACAGAGCTAACTATGGCTACACCTTC. Its protein product is CASSQSRDRANYGYTF. The rearrangement uses TRBV7-9 and TRBJ1-2, with 7 bases lining up with TRBD1. Trimming removed 5 bases from V and 0 bases from J; junction bases left unmatched: 9. The CDR3 is 16 residues long. Germline V lookup: CDR1 SEHNR, CDR2 FQNEAQ (reference sequence). The entire variable domain, with the rest obtained from reference TRBV7-9 and TRBJ1-2, is as follows: DTGVSQNPRHKITKRGQNVTFRCDPISEHNRLYWYRQTLGQGPEFLTYFQNEAQLEKSRLLSDRFSAERPKGSFSTLEIQRTEQGDSAMYLCASSQSRDRANYGYTFGSGTRLTVV.

For this clonotype: Because the CDR3 is missing its conserved closing phenylalanine or tryptophan, this is likely a read error. The rearrangement joins TRBV6-1 to TRBJ1-5; D is unclear. The germline V gene encodes CDR1 MNHNS and CDR2 SASEGT. V gave up 4 bases and J gave up 2 bases, with 12 bases separating them. The CDR3 runs 15 residues. CDR3: CASSGGATGNQPQHS. The CDR3 DNA follows: TGTGCCAGCAGTGGCGGTGCCACAGGCAATCAGCCCCAGCATTCT.

The sample holds a few counts of this clonotype. The rearrangement uses TRBV20-1 and TRBJ2-3, with D perhaps TRBD1 or TRBD2 (5 bases each). Germline V CDR1 and CDR2: DFQATT, SNEGSKA (reference sequence). The V end was cut by 0 bases, the J end by 5 bases, with 12 bases between. The CDR3 spans 14 residues. CDR3 sequence (DNA): TGCAGTGCTAGAGATGGGGGATCGAAAGATACGCAGTATTTT. Translating gives CSARDGGSKDTQYF.

Concerning this clonotype itself: A read error is possible here, since a much larger clone lies one base away. This chain connects TRBV5-1 to TRBJ2-1; TRBD2 agrees at 9 bases. The CDR3 spans 15 residues. With V trimmed by 4 bases and J by 0 bases, 2 bases remained unmatched. The germline V gene encodes CDR1 SGHRS and CDR2 YFSETQ. The CDR3 DNA is TGCGCCAGCAGCCCTAGCGGGATCTCCTACAATGAGCAGTTCTTC. Translating gives CASSPSGISYNEQFF.

At least ten counts were recorded for this clonotype. J is TRBJ1-5 and V is TRBV2; a weak D match, TRBD1 (5 bases). Trimming took off 4 bases at V and 1 base at J, with 8 bases between the two ends. The CDR3 totals 14 residues. Germline loops: CDR1 SNHLY, CDR2 FYNNEI. This CDR3 reads CASSGDRSNQPQHF. The CDR3 bases are TGTGCCAGCAGTGGAGACAGAAGCAATCAGCCCCAGCATTTT.

Many counts were recorded for this clonotype. The chain recombines TRBV7-2 with TRBJ2-7; D might be TRBD1 or TRBD2, each matching 5 bases. The CDR3 runs 12 residues. Germline CDR1 SGHTA, CDR2 FQGNSA. Trimming left V 5 bases short and J 6 bases short, with 11 bases between. CDR3 residues: CASSGTGIEQYF. The CDR3 DNA reads as TGTGCCAGCAGCGGGACCGGGATCGAGCAGTACTTC.

The rearrangement joins TRBV6-2 or TRBV6-3 to TRBJ2-5; 7 bases match TRBD2. The J segment lost 12 bases and the V segment lost 2 bases, leaving 12 bases of the junction unmatched. This CDR3 has 14 residues. Germline V gene sequence: CDR1 MNHEY, CDR2 SVGEGT. The CDR3 nucleotides read TGTGCCAGCAGTTACGGCCAGACGGGGCGGGGGAAGTACTTC. Translating it yields CASSYGQTGRGKYF.

This clonotype appeared many times. The chain uses TRBV11-3 and TRBJ2-3, with D hard to call. CDR3 length: 12 residues. Germline loops: CDR1 SGHNT, CDR2 YENEEA. Trimming stripped 2 bases from V and 5 bases from J, with 5 bases between. The CDR3 DNA is TGTGCCAGCAGCTTAAATCAAGATACGCAGTATTTT. Its protein product is CASSLNQDTQYF.

This clonotype was observed a few times. A read error may explain this, as a much larger clone is one base away. The genes are TRBV2 and TRBJ2-3, with 8 bases fitting TRBD2. The CDR3 is 21 residues long. Germline CDR1 reads SNHLY; CDR2 reads FYNNEI. The V gene end was trimmed by 3 bases and the J gene end by 0 bases; junction bases not matched to a gene: 20. CDR3 in amino acids: CASSDGLGGAPLAGSTDTQYF. The CDR3 DNA follows: TGTGCCAGCAGTGATGGCCTCGGAGGCGCCCCCCTAGCGGGTAGCACAGATACGCAGTATTTT.

This clonotype was seen ten or more times. The chain employs TRBV20-1 and TRBJ2-1; the D gene is possibly TRBD2 (5 bases). V was trimmed by 0 bases and J by 12 bases, leaving 15 bases between them. CDR3 length equals 13 residues. From germline, CDR1 is DFQATT and CDR2 SNEGSKA (reference sequence). In nucleotides, the CDR3 is TGCAGTGCTAGAGACGCTTCTAGCTGGTCGCAGTTCTTC. It yields the protein CSARDASSWSQFF.

This clonotype was counted many times. The junction shows a germline mismatch at one end, possibly a read error. This chain uses TRBV7-7 with TRBJ2-5, with 7 bases matching TRBD2. CDR1 and CDR2 (germline): SSHAT, FNYEAQ (reference sequence). The CDR3 runs 17 residues. The CDR3 DNA reads TGTGCTAGCAGCTTAAGCCTCACTGGCGGGAGTATCGAGACCCAGTACTTC. It codes for CASSLSLTGGSIETQYF.

Ten or more counts support this clonotype. V gene TRBV2 combines with J gene TRBJ2-1; 9 bases fit TRBD2. The germline gives CDR1 SNHLY, CDR2 FYNNEI. With V trimmed by 4 bases and J by 6 bases, 4 bases remained unmatched. CDR3 length: 14 residues. The CDR3 DNA reads as TGTGCCAGCAGTGTGGGCGGGAGGGCCAATGAGCAGTTCTTC. Translating it yields CASSVGGRANEQFF.

This clonotype was counted a single time. The chain couples TRBV2 to TRBJ2-1; D is undetermined. Judging by the DNA end, TRBJ2-7 fits better; the J call may be wrong. The CDR3 has 11 residues. Looked up from germline, CDR1 is SNHLY and CDR2 is FYNNEI. CDR3 amino acids: CASRGPGEQYF. CDR3 coding DNA: TGTGCCAGCAGAGGACCGGGTGAGCAGTACTTC.